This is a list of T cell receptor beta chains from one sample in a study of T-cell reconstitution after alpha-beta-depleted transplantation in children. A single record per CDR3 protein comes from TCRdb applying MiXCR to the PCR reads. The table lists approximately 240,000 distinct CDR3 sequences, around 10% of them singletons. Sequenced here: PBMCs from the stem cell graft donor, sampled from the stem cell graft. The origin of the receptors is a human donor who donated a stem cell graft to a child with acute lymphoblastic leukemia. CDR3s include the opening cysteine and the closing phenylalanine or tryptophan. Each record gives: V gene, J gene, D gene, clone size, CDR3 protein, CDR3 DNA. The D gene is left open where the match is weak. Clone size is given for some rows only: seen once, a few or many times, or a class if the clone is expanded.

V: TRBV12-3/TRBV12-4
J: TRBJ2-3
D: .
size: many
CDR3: CASSIRKDTQYF
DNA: TGTGCCAGCAGTATCAGAAAAGATACGCAGTATTTT

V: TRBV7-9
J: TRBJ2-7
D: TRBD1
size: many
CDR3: CASSLAGTDLSEQYF
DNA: TGTGCCAGCAGCTTAGCGGGGACAGACCTTTCCGAGCAGTACTTC

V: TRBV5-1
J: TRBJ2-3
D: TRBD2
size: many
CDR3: CASSLAGGSTDTQYF
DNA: TGTGCCAGCAGCTTAGCGGGGGGGAGCACAGATACGCAGTATTTT

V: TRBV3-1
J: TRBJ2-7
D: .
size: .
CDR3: CASSQEAGPEQYF
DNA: TGTGCCAGCAGCCAAGAAGCAGGGCCTGAGCAGTACTTC

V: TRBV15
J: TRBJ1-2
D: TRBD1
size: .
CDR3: CATSRAHIPGQGAFGYTF
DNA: TGTGCCACCAGCAGGGCGCACATTCCGGGACAGGGGGCGTTTGGCTACACCTTC

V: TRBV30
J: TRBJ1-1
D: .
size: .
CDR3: CAWSSWGQGYTEAFF
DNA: TGTGCCTGGAGTAGCTGGGGGCAAGGGTACACTGAAGCTTTCTTT

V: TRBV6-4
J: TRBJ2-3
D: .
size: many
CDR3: CARFGGPEPDTQYF
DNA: TGTGCCAGATTCGGGGGCCCAGAACCAGATACGCAGTATTTT

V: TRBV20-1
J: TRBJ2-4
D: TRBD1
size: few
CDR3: CSARGPGTGGLLGKNIQYF
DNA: TGCAGTGCTAGAGGCCCGGGGACAGGGGGCCTACTGGGGAAAAACATTCAGTACTTC

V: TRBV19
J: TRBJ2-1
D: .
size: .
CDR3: CASSMPSVQQFF
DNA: TGTGCCAGTAGTATGCCCTCCGTGCAGCAGTTCTTC

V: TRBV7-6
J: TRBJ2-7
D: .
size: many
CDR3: CASSLVPGVQYF
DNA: TGTGCCAGCAGCTTGGTTCCGGGCGTGCAGTACTTC

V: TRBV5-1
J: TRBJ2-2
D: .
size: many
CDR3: CASSLQGGVTGELFF
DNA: TGCGCCAGCAGCTTGCAGGGGGGAGTCACCGGGGAGCTGTTTTTT

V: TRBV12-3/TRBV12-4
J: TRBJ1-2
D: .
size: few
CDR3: CASSNYGVYGYTF
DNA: TGTGCCAGCAGTAACTATGGGGTCTATGGCTACACCTTC

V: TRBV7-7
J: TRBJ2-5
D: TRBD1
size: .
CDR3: CASSLGGGQWETQYF
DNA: TGTGCCAGCAGCTTAGGAGGGGGCCAGTGGGAGACCCAGTACTTC

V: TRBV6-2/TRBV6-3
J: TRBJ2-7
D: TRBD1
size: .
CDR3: CASSGGQGASRQYF
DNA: TGTGCCAGCAGTGGAGGACAGGGTGCATCCCGGCAGTACTTC

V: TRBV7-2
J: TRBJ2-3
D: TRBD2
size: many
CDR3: CASSSGLAGGPDTQYF
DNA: TGTGCCAGCAGCTCGGGACTAGCGGGGGGCCCCGATACGCAGTATTTT

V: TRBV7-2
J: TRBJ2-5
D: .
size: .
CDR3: CASSFDSGRETQYF
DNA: TGTGCCAGCAGCTTTGACAGTGGAAGGGAGACCCAGTACTTC

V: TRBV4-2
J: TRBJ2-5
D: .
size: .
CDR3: CASSPHPPETQYF
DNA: TGTGCCAGCAGCCCCCATCCTCCCGAGACCCAGTACTTC

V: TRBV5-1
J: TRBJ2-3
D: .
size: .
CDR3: CASRRRGSGGADTQYF
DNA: TGCGCCAGCAGAAGGCGGGGATCCGGAGGGGCAGATACGCAGTATTTT

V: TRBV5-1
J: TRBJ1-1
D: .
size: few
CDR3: CASRSGDNTEAFF
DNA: TGCGCCAGCAGGTCTGGGGATAACACTGAAGCTTTCTTT

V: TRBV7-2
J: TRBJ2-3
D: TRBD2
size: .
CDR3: CASSLVSGGVTDTQYF
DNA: TGTGCCAGCAGCTTAGTTAGCGGGGGGGTCACAGATACGCAGTATTTT

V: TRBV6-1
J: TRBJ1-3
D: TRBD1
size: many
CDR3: CASRKKTGVAGNTIYF
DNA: TGTGCCAGCAGGAAAAAGACAGGGGTGGCTGGAAACACCATATATTTT

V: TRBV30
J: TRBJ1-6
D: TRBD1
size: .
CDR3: CAWSSGPGQVNSPLHF
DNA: TGTGCCTGGAGCTCGGGCCCGGGACAGGTTAATTCACCCCTCCACTTT

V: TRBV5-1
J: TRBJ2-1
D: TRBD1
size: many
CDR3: CASSPGQGAGNEQFF
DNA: TGCGCCAGCAGCCCGGGACAGGGGGCAGGCAATGAGCAGTTCTTC

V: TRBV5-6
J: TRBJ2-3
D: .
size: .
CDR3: CASSIPGPPLSDTQYF
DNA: TGTGCCAGCAGCATACCGGGACCCCCGCTTTCGGATACGCAGTATTTT

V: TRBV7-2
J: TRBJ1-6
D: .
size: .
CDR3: CASSLDPGTIARPLHF
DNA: TGTGCCAGCAGCTTAGACCCCGGGACCATTGCACGACCCCTCCACTTT

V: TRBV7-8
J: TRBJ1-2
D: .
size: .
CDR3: CASSSNSGYGYTF
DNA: TGTGCCAGCAGCTCGAACAGTGGCTATGGCTACACCTTC

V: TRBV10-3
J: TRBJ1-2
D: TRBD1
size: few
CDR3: CASQGAGGYTF
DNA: TGTGCCAGCCAGGGGGCGGGTGGCTACACCTTC